This T cell receptor (beta chain) was documented in a study of HIV-infected children after antiretroviral therapy interruption. This clonotype was counted at least ten times. Trimming cost V 5 bases and J 2 bases; bases outside gene matches: 5. The CDR3 contains 14 residues. Germline CDR1 is MDHEN and CDR2 is SYDVKM. As for treatment: PENTA 11 planned treatment interruption arm or continuous ART arm. A 3' RACE protocol on RNA, with unique molecular identifiers, produced the TCR library. TCRdb re-called the 3' RACE reads with MiXCR, one entry per CDR3 protein. The sample includes more than 75,000 distinct CDR3 sequences, less than 7% of them seen just once.

This sequence joins TRBV28 and TRBJ2-7, with TRBD1 matching over 8 bases. Sequencing used CD45RA+ CD4+ T cells from PBMCs, pooled from several time points, obtained from a donor given antiretroviral therapy, either interrupted or continuous. Subset given: naive CD4+ CD45RA+ CD45RO- T cells. This clonotype was obtained from a pool of human donors with HIV. CDR3 sequence: CASSTPGQAYEQYF. The CDR3 region has the DNA TGTGCCAGCAGTACTCCGGGACAGGCCTACGAGCAGTACTTC.